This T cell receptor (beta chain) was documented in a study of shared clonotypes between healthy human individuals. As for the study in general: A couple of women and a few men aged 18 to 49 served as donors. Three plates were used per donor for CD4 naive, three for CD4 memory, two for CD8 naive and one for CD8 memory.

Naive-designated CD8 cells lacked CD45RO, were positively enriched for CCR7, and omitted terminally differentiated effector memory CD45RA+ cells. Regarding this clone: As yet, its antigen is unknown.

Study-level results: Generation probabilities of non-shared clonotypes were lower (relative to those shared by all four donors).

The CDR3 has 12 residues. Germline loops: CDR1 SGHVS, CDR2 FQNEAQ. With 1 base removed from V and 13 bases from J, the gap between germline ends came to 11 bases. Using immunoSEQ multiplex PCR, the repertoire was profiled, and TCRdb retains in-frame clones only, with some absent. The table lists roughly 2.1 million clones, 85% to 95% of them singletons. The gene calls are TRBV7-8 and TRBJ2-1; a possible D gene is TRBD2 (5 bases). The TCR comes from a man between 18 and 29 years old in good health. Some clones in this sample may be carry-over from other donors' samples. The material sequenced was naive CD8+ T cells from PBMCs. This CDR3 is CASSLGGATQFF. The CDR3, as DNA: TGTGCCAGCAGCTTAGGGGGAGCAACCCAGTTCTTC.